This entry features one T cell receptor (beta chain) sequence. What it binds is unknown. This specimen belongs to a study of T cells in localized non-small cell lung cancer. Study conclusions and caveats: Without multi-region sequencing, intratumor heterogeneity could not be excluded. Appearances in adjacent lung were noted for a median approximately 61 of the top 100 tumor clones.

Clones were sequenced by immunoSEQ multiplex PCR, and TCRdb holds only the in-frame ones, with some missing. Among about 33,000 clones listed, 91% were seen once. Trimming pared 5 bases from V and 4 bases from J, leaving 9 bases between. The germline V gene encodes CDR1 SGHTA and CDR2 FQGNSA. The CDR3 is 12 amino acids. This chain connects TRBV7-2 to TRBJ2-7, with D tentatively TRBD1 (5 bases). The specimen was PBMCs, collected before any cancer treatment. The receptor's source is a man aged 40-75 years with stage II lung adenocarcinoma. The DNA of the CDR3 is TGTGCCAGCAGCGGGGCGCGGTACGAGCAGTACTTC. This gives the protein CASSGARYEQYF.